Below are 10 T cell receptor beta chains sequenced from a single sample in a study of shared clonotypes between healthy human individuals. It was CD45RO-negative cells, positively selected for CCR7, that made up naive CD8 cells, with terminally differentiated effector memory CD45RA+ cells excluded. Assay used: immunoSEQ multiplex PCR; TCRdb lists only in-frame clones, some missing. Altogether about 870,000 clones are present, 85% to 95% being singletons, with the ten largest covering around 24%. Sequencing was performed on naive CD8+ T cells sorted from blood. The receptors originated from a man between 25 and 39 years old in good health.

V is TRBV27 and J is TRBJ2-1, with 9 bases lining up with TRBD2. V gave up 2 bases and J gave up 6 bases; unmatched junction bases: 8. This CDR3 has 16 amino acids. Germline CDR1 and CDR2: MNHEY and SMNVEV (reference sequence). CDR3 nucleotides: TGTGCCAGCAGTTTACGGCCTAGCGGGGCACCCAATGAGCAGTTCTTC. It is translated as CASSLRPSGAPNEQFF.

This sequence joins TRBV18 and TRBJ2-7; no clear D. The ends were cut back, 2 bases at V and 6 bases at J, with 17 bases in the middle. This CDR3 spans 15 amino acids. Germline CDR1 KGHSH, CDR2 LQKENI. CDR3 DNA: TGTGCCAGCTCACCATCCGGTTTTAACTGGGGCGAGCAGTACTTC. This sequence encodes CASSPSGFNWGEQYF.

This clone came up once. V gene TRBV14 combines with J gene TRBJ2-1, with D uncertain. CDR1 and CDR2 from the germline V gene are SGHDN and FVKESK. The ends were cut back, 1 base at V and 0 bases at J, with 13 bases in the middle. The CDR3 covers 17 residues. The CDR3 sequence: CASSQVSSLSSYNEQFF. In DNA form, the CDR3 reads TGTGCCAGCAGCCAAGTAAGTTCCCTGAGCTCCTACAATGAGCAGTTCTTC.

The V and J genes are TRBV27 and TRBJ2-7; D unresolved. CDR3 size: 12 residues. Per the germline V gene, CDR1 is MNHEY and CDR2 is SMNVEV (reference sequence). With 6 bases removed from V and 0 bases from J, the gap between germline ends came to 6 bases. The CDR3 spells CASRGSSYEQYF. The DNA of the CDR3 is TGTGCCAGCAGGGGAAGCTCCTACGAGCAGTACTTC.

The chain employs TRBV4-1 and TRBJ1-5; TRBD1 aligns across 9 bases. V shed 0 bases and J 1 base; nucleotides not matched to a gene: 10. CDR3 length: 19 residues. Germline V gene sequence: CDR1 MGHRA, CDR2 YSYEKL. In nucleotides, the CDR3 is TGCGCCAGCAGCCAAGACCCGGGACAGGGCCTTCTGAGCAATCAGCCCCAGCATTTT. Its protein product is CASSQDPGQGLLSNQPQHF.

The V gene is TRBV25-1, the J gene TRBJ2-7; D call uncertain. Germline CDR1 MGHDK, CDR2 SYGVNS. Trimming removed 5 bases at V and 3 bases at J, with 11 bases between. The CDR3 totals 13 residues. CDR3 sequence (DNA): TGTGCCAGCAGTCCTAGAGAAAACTACGAGCAGTACTTC. Translating gives CASSPRENYEQYF.

The rearrangement links TRBV19 to TRBJ2-7, with TRBD2 matching over 7 bases. The germline V gene has CDR1 LNHDA and CDR2 SQIVND (reference sequence). The CDR3 covers 13 residues. The V and J ends lost 8 bases and 6 bases, in that order; junction bases with no gene match: 10. Here the CDR3 DNA reads TGTGCCAGTTCCGGCGGGGGTTCCCGCGAGCAGTACTTC. Its protein product is CASSGGGSREQYF.

The J gene is TRBJ2-3, the V gene TRBV21-1; the D segment call TRBD2 is taken from the table without a DNA check. TRBV21-1 is described as a pseudogene. The CDR3 has 16 residues. CDR3 residues: CASSAPRKTSTDTQYF. Written as DNA, the CDR3 is TGTGCCAGCAGCGCTCCGAGGAAGACTAGCACAGATACGCAGTATTTT.

The chain joins TRBV11-2 to TRBJ2-1, with a weak D call TRBD1 (5 bases). CDR3 size: 13 residues. Trimming took off 5 bases at V and 4 bases at J, with 9 bases between the two ends. From germline, CDR1 is SGHAT and CDR2 FQNNGV. CDR3 protein: CASSARQYNEQFF. In DNA, the CDR3 is TGTGCCAGCAGCGCCCGACAGTACAATGAGCAGTTCTTC. The full variable domain, in which reference TRBV11-2 and TRBJ2-1 provide the parts outside the CDR3, is EAGVAQSPRYKIIEKRQSVAFWCNPISGHATLYWYQQILGQGPKLLIQFQNNGVVDDSQLPKDRFSAERLKGVDSTLKIQPAKLEDSAVYLCASSARQYNEQFFGPGTRLTVL.

V is TRBV2 and J is TRBJ2-1; 7 bases agree with TRBD2. After removal of 8 bases from V and 5 bases from J, the junction contained 18 bases not matched to a gene. The CDR3 covers 17 residues. Germline V gene sequence: CDR1 SNHLY, CDR2 FYNNEI. In DNA form, the CDR3 reads TGTGCCAGCCTGGGGGGGAAGGCACGAGGTGGACACAATGAGCAGTTCTTC. Protein sequence: CASLGGKARGGHNEQFF.